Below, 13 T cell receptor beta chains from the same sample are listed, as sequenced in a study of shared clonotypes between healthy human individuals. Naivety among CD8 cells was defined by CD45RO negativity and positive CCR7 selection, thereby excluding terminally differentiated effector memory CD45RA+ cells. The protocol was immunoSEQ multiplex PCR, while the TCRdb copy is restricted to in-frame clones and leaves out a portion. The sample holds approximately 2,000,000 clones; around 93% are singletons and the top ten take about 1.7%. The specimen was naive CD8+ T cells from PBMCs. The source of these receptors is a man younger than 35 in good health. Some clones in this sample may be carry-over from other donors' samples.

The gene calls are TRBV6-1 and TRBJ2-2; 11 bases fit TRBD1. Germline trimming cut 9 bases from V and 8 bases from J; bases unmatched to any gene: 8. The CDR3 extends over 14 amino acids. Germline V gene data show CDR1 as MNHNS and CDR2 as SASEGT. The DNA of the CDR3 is TGTGCCAGAATGGGACAGGGGGGGAAGGGGGAGCTGTTTTTT. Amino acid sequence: CARMGQGGKGELFF.

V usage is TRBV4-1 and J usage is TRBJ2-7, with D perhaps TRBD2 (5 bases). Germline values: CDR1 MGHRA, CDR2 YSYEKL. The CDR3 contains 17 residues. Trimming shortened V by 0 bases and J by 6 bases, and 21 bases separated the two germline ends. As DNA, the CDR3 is TGCGCCAGCAGCCAAGATGTCCCGGGAAGAATTACCCTCGAGCAGTACTTC. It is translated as CASSQDVPGRITLEQYF.

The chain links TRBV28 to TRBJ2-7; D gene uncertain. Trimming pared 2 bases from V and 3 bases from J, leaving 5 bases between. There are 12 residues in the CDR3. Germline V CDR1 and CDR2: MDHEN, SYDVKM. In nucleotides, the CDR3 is TGTGCCAGCAGTTTAACCTACTACGAGCAGTACTTC. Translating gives CASSLTYYEQYF.

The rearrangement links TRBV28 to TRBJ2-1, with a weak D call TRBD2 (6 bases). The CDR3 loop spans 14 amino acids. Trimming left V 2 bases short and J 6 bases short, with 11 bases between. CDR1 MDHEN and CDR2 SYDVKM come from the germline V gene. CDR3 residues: CASSLLGSTNEQFF. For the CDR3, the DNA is TGTGCCAGCAGTTTACTCGGGAGCACCAATGAGCAGTTCTTC. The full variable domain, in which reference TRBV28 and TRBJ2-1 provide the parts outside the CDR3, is DVKVTQSSRYLVKRTGEKVFLECVQDMDHENMFWYRQDPGLGLRLIYFSYDVKMKEKGDIPEGYSVSREKKERFSLILESASTNQTSMYLCASSLLGSTNEQFFGPGTRLTVL.

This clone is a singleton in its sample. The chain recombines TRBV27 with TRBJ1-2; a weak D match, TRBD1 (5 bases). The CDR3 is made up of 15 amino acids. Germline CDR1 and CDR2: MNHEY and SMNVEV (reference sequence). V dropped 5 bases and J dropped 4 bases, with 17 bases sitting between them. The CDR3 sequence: CASSLGQKGIYGYTF. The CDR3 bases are TGTGCCAGCAGTCTCGGACAAAAGGGAATCTATGGCTACACCTTC.

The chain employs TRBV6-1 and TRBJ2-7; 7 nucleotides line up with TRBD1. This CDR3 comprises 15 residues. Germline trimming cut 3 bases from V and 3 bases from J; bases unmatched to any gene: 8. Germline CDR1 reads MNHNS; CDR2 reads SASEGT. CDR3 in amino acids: CASSDPLTGNYEQYF. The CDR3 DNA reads TGTGCCAGCAGTGATCCATTGACAGGGAACTACGAGCAGTACTTC.

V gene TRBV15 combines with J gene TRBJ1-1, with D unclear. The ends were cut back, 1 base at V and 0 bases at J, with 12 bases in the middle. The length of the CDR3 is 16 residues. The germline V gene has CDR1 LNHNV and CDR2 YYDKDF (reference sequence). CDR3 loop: CATSRAGGSVNTEAFF. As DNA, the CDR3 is TGTGCCACCAGCAGAGCGGGAGGGTCAGTGAACACTGAAGCTTTCTTT.

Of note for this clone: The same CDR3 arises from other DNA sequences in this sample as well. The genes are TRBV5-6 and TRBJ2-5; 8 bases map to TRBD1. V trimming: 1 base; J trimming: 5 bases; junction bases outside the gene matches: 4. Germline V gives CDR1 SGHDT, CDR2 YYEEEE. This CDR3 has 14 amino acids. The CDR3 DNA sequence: TGTGCCAGCAGCTTGCAGGGGGCTTTTGAGACCCAGTACTTC. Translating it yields CASSLQGAFETQYF.

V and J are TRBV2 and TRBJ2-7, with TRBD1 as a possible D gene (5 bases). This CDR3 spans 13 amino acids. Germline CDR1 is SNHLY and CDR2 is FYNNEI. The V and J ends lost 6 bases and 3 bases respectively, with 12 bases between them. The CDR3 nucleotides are TGTGCCAGCAGCACGGACACCGACTACGAGCAGTACTTC. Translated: CASSTDTDYEQYF. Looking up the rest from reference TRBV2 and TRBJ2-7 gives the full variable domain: EPEVTQTPSHQVTQMGQEVILRCVPISNHLYFYWYRQILGQKVEFLVSFYNNEISEKSEIFDDQFSVERPDGSNFTLKIRSTKLEDSAMYFCASSTDTDYEQYFGPGTRLTVT.

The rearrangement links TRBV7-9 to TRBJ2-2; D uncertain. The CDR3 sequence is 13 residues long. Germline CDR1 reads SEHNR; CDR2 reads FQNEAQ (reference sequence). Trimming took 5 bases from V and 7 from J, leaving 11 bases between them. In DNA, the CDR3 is TGTGCCAGCAGCCATAAATCCATCGGGGAGCTGTTTTTT. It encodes CASSHKSIGELFF.

This CDR3 is CASSQGPGSSQGYTF. In DNA form, the CDR3 reads TGTGCCAGCAGCCAAGGCCCGGGTTCGAGCCAGGGCTACACCTTC. The V call is TRBV4-2, the J call TRBJ1-2, with no clear D. This CDR3 is built from 15 residues. Germline V lookup: CDR1 LGHNA, CDR2 YNFKEQ. With 1 base removed from V and 8 bases from J, the gap between germline ends came to 17 bases.

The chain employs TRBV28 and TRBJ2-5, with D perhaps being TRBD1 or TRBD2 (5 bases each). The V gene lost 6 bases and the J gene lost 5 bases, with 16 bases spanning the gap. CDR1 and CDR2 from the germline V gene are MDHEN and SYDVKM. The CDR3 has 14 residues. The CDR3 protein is CASSQLPGPETQYF. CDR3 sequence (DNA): TGTGCCAGCAGCCAGCTTCCGGGACCGGAGACCCAGTACTTC.

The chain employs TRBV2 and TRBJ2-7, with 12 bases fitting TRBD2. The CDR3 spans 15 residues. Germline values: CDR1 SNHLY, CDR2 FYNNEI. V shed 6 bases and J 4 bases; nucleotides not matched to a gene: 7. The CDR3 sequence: CASRWAGTSGYEQYF. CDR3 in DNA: TGTGCCAGCAGATGGGCCGGGACTAGCGGGTACGAGCAGTACTTC.